This TCR beta chain is from a study of glioma-infiltrating T cells after dendritic cell vaccination. Turning to the study itself: Patients received three intradermal dendritic cell vaccine injections at biweekly intervals.

The count of this clone is one. Amplification used 60 V beta primers and 13 J beta primers. TCRdb's copy holds only in-frame clones and misses some; the assay was immunoSEQ multiplex PCR. The sample has approximately 60,000 clones; about 89% are singletons. The V and J ends lost 4 bases and 0 bases, in that order; junction bases with no gene match: 5. Germline V CDR1 and CDR2: KGHSH, LQKENI. The CDR3 contains 15 residues. Time point: after dendritic cell vaccination, including at tumor progression/relapse. The clonotype comes from a human donor with glioblastoma. V is TRBV18 and J is TRBJ2-7; 8 bases agree with TRBD1. The sample in question was blood, obtained after dendritic cell vaccination. The DNA for the CDR3 is TGTGCCAGCTCACATCGACAGGGGAGCTCCTACGAGCAGTACTTC. Translating gives CASSHRQGSSYEQYF.